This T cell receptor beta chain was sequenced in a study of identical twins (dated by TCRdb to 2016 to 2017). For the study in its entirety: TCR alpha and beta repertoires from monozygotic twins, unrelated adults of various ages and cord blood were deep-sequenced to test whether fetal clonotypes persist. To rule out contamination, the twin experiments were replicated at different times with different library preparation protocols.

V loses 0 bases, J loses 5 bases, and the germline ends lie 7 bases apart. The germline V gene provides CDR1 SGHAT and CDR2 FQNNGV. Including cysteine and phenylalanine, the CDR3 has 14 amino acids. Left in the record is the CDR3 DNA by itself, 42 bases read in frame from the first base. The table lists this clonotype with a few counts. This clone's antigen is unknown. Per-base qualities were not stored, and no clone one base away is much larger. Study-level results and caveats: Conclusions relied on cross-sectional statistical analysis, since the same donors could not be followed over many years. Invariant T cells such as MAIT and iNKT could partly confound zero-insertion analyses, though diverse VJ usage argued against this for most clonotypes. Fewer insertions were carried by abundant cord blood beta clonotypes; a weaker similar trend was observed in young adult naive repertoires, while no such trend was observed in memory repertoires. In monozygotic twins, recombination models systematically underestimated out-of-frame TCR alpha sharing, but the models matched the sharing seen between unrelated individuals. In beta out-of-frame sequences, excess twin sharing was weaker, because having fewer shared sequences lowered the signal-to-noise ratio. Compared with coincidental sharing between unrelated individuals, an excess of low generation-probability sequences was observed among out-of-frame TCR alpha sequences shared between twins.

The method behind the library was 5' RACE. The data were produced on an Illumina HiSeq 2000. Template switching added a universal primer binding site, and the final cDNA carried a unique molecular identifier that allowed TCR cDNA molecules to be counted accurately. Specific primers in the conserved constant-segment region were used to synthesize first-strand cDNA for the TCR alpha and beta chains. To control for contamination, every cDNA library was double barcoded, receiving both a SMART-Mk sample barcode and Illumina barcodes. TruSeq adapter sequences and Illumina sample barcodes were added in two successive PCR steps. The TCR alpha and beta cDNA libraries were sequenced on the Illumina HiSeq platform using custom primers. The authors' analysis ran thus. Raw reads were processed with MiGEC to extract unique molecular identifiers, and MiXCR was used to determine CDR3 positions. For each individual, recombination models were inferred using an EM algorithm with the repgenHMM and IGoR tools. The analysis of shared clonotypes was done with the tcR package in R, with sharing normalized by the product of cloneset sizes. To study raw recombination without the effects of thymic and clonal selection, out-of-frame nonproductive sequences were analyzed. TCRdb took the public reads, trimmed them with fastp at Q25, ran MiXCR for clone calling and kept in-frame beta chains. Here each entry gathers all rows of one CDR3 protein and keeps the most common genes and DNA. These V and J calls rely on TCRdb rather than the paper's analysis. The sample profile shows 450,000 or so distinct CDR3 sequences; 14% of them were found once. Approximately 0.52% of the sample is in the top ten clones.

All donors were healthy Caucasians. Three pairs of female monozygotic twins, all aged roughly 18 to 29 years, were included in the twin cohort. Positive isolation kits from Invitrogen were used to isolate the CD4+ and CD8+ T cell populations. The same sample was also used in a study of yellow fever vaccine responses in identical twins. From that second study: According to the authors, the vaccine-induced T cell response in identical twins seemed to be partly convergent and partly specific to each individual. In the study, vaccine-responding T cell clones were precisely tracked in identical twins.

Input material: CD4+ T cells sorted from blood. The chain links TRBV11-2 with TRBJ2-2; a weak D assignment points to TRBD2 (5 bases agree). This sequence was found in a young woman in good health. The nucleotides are TGTGCCAGCAGCTTAGACCGGACTACCGGGGAGCTGTTTTTT. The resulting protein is CASSLDRTTGELFF.